The rows below give T cell receptor beta chains drawn from one sample of a study of T cell responses to AZD1222 COVID-19 vaccine. Profiling relied on immunoSEQ multiplex PCR, and the TCRdb table lists in-frame clones only, not all of them. Altogether under 200,000 clones are present, around 93% being singletons, with the ten largest covering 1.9%. Specimen: peripheral blood, collected on day 0 of AZD1222 vaccination. These receptors were obtained from an adult in good health. CDR3s include the opening cysteine and the closing phenylalanine or tryptophan. D genes are given only for firm matches. Clone size appears in some rows only: once, few, many, or a class for an expanded clone.

d_gene,v_gene,abundance,j_gene,CDR3aa,CDR3nt
NA,TRBV12-3/TRBV12-4,NA,TRBJ1-1,CASRPSESEAFF,TGTGCCAGCAGACCATCCGAGAGCGAAGCTTTCTTT
TRBD1,TRBV10-2,NA,TRBJ1-4,CASRTTGGASEKLFF,TGCGCCAGCAGGACGACAGGGGGCGCGAGTGAAAAACTGTTTTTT
TRBD2,TRBV7-3,NA,TRBJ2-1,CASSKTSGSNEQFF,TGTGCCAGCAGCAAGACTAGCGGGAGCAATGAGCAGTTCTTC
NA,TRBV28,NA,TRBJ2-7,CASGPVYEQYF,TGTGCCAGCGGTCCGGTATACGAGCAGTACTTC
TRBD1,TRBV5-1,NA,TRBJ1-2,CASSSDRGDYGYTF,TGCGCCAGCAGCTCGGACAGGGGGGACTATGGCTACACCTTC
NA,TRBV5-6,NA,TRBJ2-1,CASSLGVASNEQFF,TGTGCCAGCAGCTTGGGGGTAGCGTCAAATGAGCAGTTCTTC
TRBD2,TRBV11-3,NA,TRBJ2-1,CASSSGTSGFHNEQFF,TGTGCCAGCAGCTCTGGGACTAGCGGTTTTCACAATGAGCAGTTCTTC
NA,TRBV14,once,TRBJ1-2,CASSQKGLSRDYGYTF,TGTGCCAGCAGCCAAAAGGGACTGTCCCGGGACTATGGCTACACCTTC
TRBD2,TRBV20-1,NA,TRBJ2-3,CSASSLAGAPDTQYF,TGCAGTGCTAGTAGCCTAGCGGGAGCCCCAGATACGCAGTATTTT
NA,TRBV5-6,NA,TRBJ1-3,CASSRTRGNTIYF,TGTGCCAGCAGTCGGACAAGAGGAAACACCATATATTTT
NA,TRBV19,NA,TRBJ1-5,CASSFAEYQPQHF,TGTGCCAGTAGTTTTGCGGAATACCAGCCCCAGCATTTT
TRBD1,TRBV19,NA,TRBJ2-3,CASSTRQGTQYF,TGTGCCAGTAGTACCAGACAGGGTACGCAGTATTTT
NA,TRBV3-1/TRBV3-2,NA,TRBJ1-1,CASSDRFGTEAFF,TGTGCCAGCAGCGACAGGTTCGGGACTGAAGCTTTCTTT
TRBD2,TRBV3-1/TRBV3-2,NA,TRBJ2-2,CASSQAYGGRESVGELFF,TGTGCCAGCAGCCAAGCCTATGGTGGGCGGGAGTCGGTCGGGGAGCTGTTTTTT
TRBD1,TRBV9,NA,TRBJ2-1,CASTIEGTGGSDEQFF,TGTGCCAGCACCATAGAAGGGACAGGGGGCTCTGATGAGCAGTTCTTC
TRBD1,TRBV5-4,NA,TRBJ2-7,CASSYRGIYEQYF,TGTGCCAGCAGCTACAGGGGGATCTACGAGCAGTACTTC
NA,TRBV11-2,NA,TRBJ2-2,CASSSLARQAGELFF,TGTGCCAGCAGCTCACTAGCGCGACAGGCCGGGGAGCTGTTTTTT
NA,TRBV24-1,NA,TRBJ1-1,CATGATGFEAFF,TGTGCCACCGGTGCCACGGGATTCGAAGCTTTCTTT
NA,TRBV6-2/TRBV6-3,NA,TRBJ2-2,CASSANRATGELFF,TGTGCCAGCAGTGCTAACAGGGCCACCGGGGAGCTGTTTTTT
TRBD1,TRBV7-3,NA,TRBJ2-1,CASSPTGDRGRRGEQFF,TGTGCCAGCAGCCCAACTGGGGACAGGGGGCGGAGGGGTGAGCAGTTCTTC
NA,TRBV7-2,NA,TRBJ2-5,CASSLGGRETQYF,TGTGCCAGCAGCTTAGGTGGCCGGGAGACCCAGTACTTC
NA,TRBV6-2/TRBV6-3,NA,TRBJ2-5,CASSYSILGRKETQYF,TGTGCCAGCAGTTACTCGATTTTAGGACGGAAAGAGACCCAGTACTTC